The present entry profiles one T cell receptor (beta chain) with its context. Its matching antigen is unknown. These data are taken from a study of T cell responses to AZD1222 COVID-19 vaccine. Points from the study as a whole: Breadth and depth of Spike-specific TCRs rose after two AZD1222 doses. Spike-wide coverage was observed for vaccine-associated CD4 TCRs, with dominant responses at 160-218 and 743-854. The sample set comprised mostly white British donors with more females, and clonal diversity was possibly underestimated.

This CDR3 contains 13 residues. The germline V gene has CDR1 KGHDR and CDR2 SFDVKD. The V end was cut by 5 bases, the J end by 5 bases, with 10 bases between. The data were produced by immunoSEQ multiplex PCR, yet TCRdb's version contains in-frame clones alone and is incomplete. The table has over 45,000 clones, approximately 90% seen once. Timing groups of about 4 and about 12 weeks for second doses were pooled. The chain joins TRBV24-1 to TRBJ2-3; D tentatively reads TRBD1 or TRBD2 (6 bases each). This receptor was obtained from an adult who received the AZD1222 COVID-19 vaccine. This specimen was peripheral blood, taken 28 days after the second AZD1222 dose. CDR3 bases: TGTGCCACCAGTGCGGGGGCAGTAGATACGCAGTATTTT. Its protein product is CATSAGAVDTQYF.